These T cell receptor beta chains were read from a single sample in a study of cytomegalovirus exposure and HLA in healthy donors. Profiling relied on immunoSEQ multiplex PCR, and the TCRdb table lists in-frame clones only, not all of them. Here the sample spans about 200,000 clones, about an eighth being singletons. Material: PBMCs. The receptor source for this set is a middle-aged man in good health and CMV-seropositive. Both conserved end residues are part of each CDR3. The order of the fields is V gene, CDR3 protein.

>TRBV19
CASSIADTGWALHF
>TRBV10-2
CATNRVGETQYF
>TRBV5-1
CASSLAGSDEKLFF
>TRBV28
CASTFEGVAKNIQYF
>TRBV11-2
CASSPIGVGQYF
>TRBV11-3
CASSWDSAITDTQYF
>TRBV5-3
CARVPGSLRTQYF
>TRBV9
CASSVGLTNEKLFF
>TRBV4-1
CASSHQIGGDEKLFF
>TRBV7-9
CASTSREGVMMGSTEAFF
>TRBV2
CASRSGGGTDTQYF
>TRBV6-6
CASSIYRGSAGELFF
>TRBV5-1
CASSLERGQETQYF
>TRBV5-1
CASSSGQGPGADTQYF
>TRBV28
CASSLGAGTNTGELFF
>TRBV7-9
CASSPFGTGELFF
>TRBV5-6
CASSPGSLSSNQPQHF
>TRBV12-5
CASGLRGGETQYF
>TRBV9
CASSGGTGQSPLHF
>TRBV7-9
CASSLEPGVTDTQYF
>TRBV14
CASSHPGGQETQYF
>TRBV5-1
CASSLTSGVLEQYF